These 23 T cell receptor beta chains originate from one sample sequenced in a study of cytomegalovirus exposure and HLA in healthy donors. The PCR had 60 Vbeta and 13 Jbeta primers. Generated by immunoSEQ multiplex PCR, the TCRdb table keeps only in-frame clones and is missing some. The table records fewer than 120,000 clones, less than 85% of them present only once. The sample consisted of PBMCs. Source of these receptors: a man aged 25 to 40 in good health and CMV-seropositive.

This clone has a handful of counts. The chain carries TRBV7-9 and TRBJ2-7; D is perhaps TRBD2 (6 bases). Trimming pared 5 bases from V and 3 bases from J, leaving 23 bases between. The length of the CDR3 is 17 residues. The germline V gene has CDR1 SEHNR and CDR2 FQNEAQ (reference sequence). The DNA for the CDR3 is TGTGCCAGCAGCAATACCAACGGGGGTGTTCTTCTCTACGAGCAGTACTTC. This translates into CASSNTNGGVLLYEQYF.

The chain uses TRBV28 and TRBJ1-1; TRBD1 matches at 8 bases. CDR1 and CDR2 (germline): MDHEN, SYDVKM. V gave up 6 bases and J gave up 12 bases; unmatched junction bases: 9. This CDR3 comprises 12 residues. The DNA of the CDR3 is TGTGCCAGCAGAGACAGGGGTCACCGACCTTTCTTT. This sequence encodes CASRDRGHRPFF.

The J gene is TRBJ2-3, the V gene TRBV5-1; 8 bases line up with TRBD1. The CDR3 totals 15 residues. V gave up 0 bases and J gave up 0 bases; unmatched junction bases: 0. Germline CDR1 and CDR2: SGHRS and YFSETQ. The CDR3 sequence is CASSLGDRSTDTQYF. The CDR3 region has the DNA TGCGCCAGCAGCTTGGGGGACAGGAGCACAGATACGCAGTATTTT.

The V gene is TRBV15, the J gene TRBJ2-2, with 9 positions matching TRBD2. Germline V gene sequence: CDR1 LNHNV, CDR2 YYDKDF (reference sequence). V gave up 1 base and J gave up 0 bases; unmatched junction bases: 3. This CDR3 comprises 17 residues. CDR3 loop: CATSRGAGGPNTGELFF. The CDR3 DNA reads as TGTGCCACCAGCAGAGGGGCGGGGGGGCCGAACACCGGGGAGCTGTTTTTT.

This clone has a handful of counts. V usage is TRBV7-9 and J usage is TRBJ2-5, with TRBD2 matching 14 bases. The germline CDR1 and CDR2 sequences are SEHNR and FQNEAQ (reference sequence). CDR3 length: 15 residues. The trim removed 5 bases at V and 4 bases at J, leaving 3 bases unmatched. CDR3 DNA: TGTGCCAGCAGCCCCGGACTAGCGGGGGGAGAGACCCAGTACTTC. Encoded protein: CASSPGLAGGETQYF.

The rearrangement uses TRBV5-5 and TRBJ1-2, with D possibly TRBD1 on 5 matching bases. V was pared by 1 base and J by 0 bases, with 16 bases between. CDR1 and CDR2 from the germline V gene are SGHKS and YYEKEE (reference sequence). The CDR3 length is 17 residues. The CDR3 is CASSLWDYRPPNYGYTF. The CDR3 DNA is TGTGCCAGCAGCTTGTGGGATTACAGGCCCCCTAACTATGGCTACACCTTC.

This rearrangement joins TRBV7-2 to TRBJ1-1; TRBD1 might be the D (6 bases). Deletions cut 2 bases from V and 4 bases from J, with 14 bases between. The CDR3 consists of 15 residues. Germline CDR1 reads SGHTA; CDR2 reads FQGNSA. CDR3 sequence reads: CASSLQGRGSTEAFF. DNA for the CDR3: TGTGCCAGCAGCTTACAGGGCAGGGGCAGCACTGAAGCTTTCTTT.

The chain recombines TRBV19 with TRBJ2-2; maybe TRBD2 (5 bases). The germline V and J ends were trimmed by 9 bases and 0 bases, with 11 bases remaining between them. Germline V lookup: CDR1 LNHDA, CDR2 SQIVND (reference sequence). This CDR3 comprises 14 residues. The CDR3 DNA is TGTGCCAGCTCACGGGGAACGAACACCGGGGAGCTGTTTTTT. Its translation: CASSRGTNTGELFF.

This sequence joins TRBV19 and TRBJ1-1; 7 nucleotides align to TRBD1. Germline V gene sequence: CDR1 LNHDA, CDR2 SQIVND (reference sequence). The CDR3 contains 13 residues. The trim removed 3 bases at V and 7 bases at J, leaving 5 bases unmatched. This CDR3 is CASSIPRGIEAFF. The CDR3 nucleotides read TGTGCCAGTAGTATCCCCAGGGGGATTGAAGCTTTCTTT.

The chain joins TRBV19 to TRBJ1-4, with D uncertain. Germline CDR1 reads LNHDA; CDR2 reads SQIVND (reference sequence). CDR3 length: 11 amino acids. Trimming removed 8 bases from V and 7 bases from J, with 8 bases in between. CDR3 loop: CASAESEKLFF. The CDR3 nucleotides read TGTGCCAGTGCCGAGTCTGAAAAACTGTTTTTT.

The chain couples TRBV27 to TRBJ2-3, with 7 positions matching TRBD2. Trimming cost V 6 bases and J 8 bases; bases outside gene matches: 2. The CDR3 has 11 amino acids. From germline, CDR1 is MNHEY and CDR2 SMNVEV (reference sequence). The CDR3 spells CASRRETTQYF. CDR3 coding DNA: TGTGCCAGCAGGCGGGAGACTACGCAGTATTTT.

This sequence joins TRBV4-3 and TRBJ2-7, with a tentative D call TRBD1 (6 bases). Between the trimmed V and J ends, which lost 0 bases and 5 bases, there was a span of 14 bases. The germline gives CDR1 LGHNA, CDR2 YSLEER. The CDR3 is 15 amino acids. The chain's CDR3 is CASSQDEARGHEQYF. The CDR3 nucleotides read TGCGCCAGCAGCCAAGACGAGGCCAGGGGCCACGAGCAGTACTTC.

J is TRBJ2-5 and V is TRBV5-6, with 10 bases lining up with TRBD2. Trimming took 5 bases from V and 5 from J; bases not matched to a gene: 15. The CDR3 consists of 17 residues. Germline CDR1 SGHDT, CDR2 YYEEEE. The CDR3 nucleotides read TGTGCCAGCAGGGCACCGCATGAGCGGGGGGGCAAGGAGACCCAGTACTTC. It specifies CASRAPHERGGKETQYF.

Points on this clone: Other DNA variants within this sample encode the same CDR3. The chain recombines TRBV4-3 with TRBJ2-7, with 7 bases lining up with TRBD1. Germline CDR1 is LGHNA and CDR2 is YSLEER. V gave up 1 base and J gave up 0 bases; unmatched junction bases: 0. The CDR3 is made up of 14 amino acids. This CDR3 is CASSQGQGSYEQYF. The CDR3 coding sequence is TGCGCCAGCAGCCAAGGACAGGGCTCCTACGAGCAGTACTTC.

The rearrangement uses TRBV4-2 and TRBJ1-1, with 9 bases identical to TRBD1. CDR3 length equals 14 residues. V was pared by 4 bases and J by 4 bases, with 4 bases of the junction left unmatched. The germline V gene has CDR1 LGHNA and CDR2 YNFKEQ. This CDR3 reads CASSRTGARTEAFF. In DNA, the CDR3 is TGTGCCAGCAGCCGGACAGGGGCGCGCACTGAAGCTTTCTTT.

CDR3 nucleotides: TGTGCCAGCAGCTGGACAGCGAACACTGAAGCTTTCTTT. It is translated as CASSWTANTEAFF. The V and J genes are TRBV5-4 and TRBJ1-1; D perhaps matches TRBD1 (6 bases). Germline CDR1 SGHNT, CDR2 YYREEE (reference sequence). V lost 3 bases to trimming and J lost 1 base, with 7 bases between them. The CDR3 runs to 13 residues.

The rearrangement joins TRBV27 to TRBJ2-1, with D tentatively TRBD2 (6 bases). Germline V gene data show CDR1 as MNHEY and CDR2 as SMNVEV (reference sequence). Deletions cut 10 bases from V and 1 base from J, with 17 bases between. The length of the CDR3 is 15 residues. The CDR3 loop reads CATGLAWGSYNEQFF. CDR3 nucleotide sequence: TGTGCCACCGGCCTAGCGTGGGGGTCCTACAATGAGCAGTTCTTC.

This clone was seen a few times. Germline is not matched at one junction end, which may reflect a read error. The chain has TRBV6-5 and TRBJ2-5; maybe TRBD1 (5 bases). The V gene's germline CDR1 is MNHEY and CDR2 SVGAGI. This CDR3 has 13 amino acids. This CDR3 reads CASSYSSIRASNF. The CDR3 region has the DNA TGTGCCAGCAGTTACTCGTCAATCAGGGCTTCCAACTTC.

The rearrangement uses TRBV14 and TRBJ2-6, with D possibly being TRBD2 (5 bases). This CDR3 contains 18 residues. Trimming cost V 4 bases and J 2 bases, with 18 bases left between them. Germline lookup yields CDR1 SGHDN and CDR2 FVKESK. The CDR3 DNA reads as TGTGCCAGCAGCCGGCCGGGTAGGGAGACGGCTGGGGCCAACGTCCTGACTTTC. Amino acids: CASSRPGRETAGANVLTF.

This sequence joins TRBV19 and TRBJ2-1; 11 positions agree with TRBD2. CDR3 length equals 13 residues. V lost 9 bases and J lost 9; bases outside the gene matches: 7. Germline CDR1 and CDR2: LNHDA and SQIVND (reference sequence). The CDR3: CASGTSGLGEQFF. Here the CDR3 DNA reads TGTGCCAGCGGGACTAGCGGCCTGGGTGAGCAGTTCTTC.

The gene calls are TRBV9 and TRBJ2-2; 11 bases fit TRBD2. The CDR3 has 16 amino acids. Germline V gene lookup returns CDR1 SGDLS and CDR2 YYNGEE. Trimming at V came to 4 bases and at J to 6 bases, leaving 8 bases not matched to a gene. CDR3 amino acids: CASSPGLAVVPGELFF. The CDR3 DNA reads as TGTGCCAGCAGCCCGGGACTAGCGGTGGTTCCCGGGGAGCTGTTTTTT.

The J gene is TRBJ2-5, the V gene TRBV25-1, with D possibly TRBD2 on 7 matching bases. The germline V and J ends were trimmed by 0 bases and 4 bases, with 12 bases remaining between them. The CDR3 runs 15 residues. Looked up from germline, CDR1 is MGHDK and CDR2 is SYGVNS. CDR3 sequence: CASSEYGGARETQYF. CDR3 nucleotides: TGTGCCAGCAGTGAATATGGGGGGGCGCGAGAGACCCAGTACTTC.

This clone was recorded once. The CDR3 loop reads CASSLRPSGGSYNEQFF. The DNA of the CDR3 is TGTGCCAGCAGCTTACGCCCTAGCGGGGGCTCCTACAATGAGCAGTTCTTC. This chain connects TRBV11-3 to TRBJ2-1; TRBD2 matches 10 bases. The CDR3 totals 17 residues. Per germline, CDR1 SGHNT and CDR2 YENEEA. Losses at the gene ends were 2 bases for V and 0 bases for J; bases not matched to a gene: 4. Together with reference TRBV11-3 and TRBJ2-1, the CDR3 gives the full variable domain: EAGVVQSPRYKIIEKKQPVAFWCNPISGHNTLYWYLQNLGQGPELLIRYENEEAVDDSQLPKDRFSAERLKGVDSTLKIQPAELGDSAVYLCASSLRPSGGSYNEQFFGPGTRLTVL.